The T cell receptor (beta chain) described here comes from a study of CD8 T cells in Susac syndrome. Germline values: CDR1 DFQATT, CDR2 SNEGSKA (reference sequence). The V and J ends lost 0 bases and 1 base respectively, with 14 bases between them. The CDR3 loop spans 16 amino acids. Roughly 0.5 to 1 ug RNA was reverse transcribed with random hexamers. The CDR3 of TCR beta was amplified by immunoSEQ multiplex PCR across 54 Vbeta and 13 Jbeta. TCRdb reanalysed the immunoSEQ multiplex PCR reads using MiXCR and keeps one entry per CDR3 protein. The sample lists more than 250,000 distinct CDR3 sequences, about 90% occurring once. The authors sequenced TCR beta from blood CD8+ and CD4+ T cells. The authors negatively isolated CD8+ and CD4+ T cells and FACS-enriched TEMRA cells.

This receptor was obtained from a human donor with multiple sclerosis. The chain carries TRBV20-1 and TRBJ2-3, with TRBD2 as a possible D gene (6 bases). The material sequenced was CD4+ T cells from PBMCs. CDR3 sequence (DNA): TGCAGTGCTAGAGATCTCTTGCGGGATCGCACAGATACGCAGTATTTT. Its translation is CSARDLLRDRTDTQYF.